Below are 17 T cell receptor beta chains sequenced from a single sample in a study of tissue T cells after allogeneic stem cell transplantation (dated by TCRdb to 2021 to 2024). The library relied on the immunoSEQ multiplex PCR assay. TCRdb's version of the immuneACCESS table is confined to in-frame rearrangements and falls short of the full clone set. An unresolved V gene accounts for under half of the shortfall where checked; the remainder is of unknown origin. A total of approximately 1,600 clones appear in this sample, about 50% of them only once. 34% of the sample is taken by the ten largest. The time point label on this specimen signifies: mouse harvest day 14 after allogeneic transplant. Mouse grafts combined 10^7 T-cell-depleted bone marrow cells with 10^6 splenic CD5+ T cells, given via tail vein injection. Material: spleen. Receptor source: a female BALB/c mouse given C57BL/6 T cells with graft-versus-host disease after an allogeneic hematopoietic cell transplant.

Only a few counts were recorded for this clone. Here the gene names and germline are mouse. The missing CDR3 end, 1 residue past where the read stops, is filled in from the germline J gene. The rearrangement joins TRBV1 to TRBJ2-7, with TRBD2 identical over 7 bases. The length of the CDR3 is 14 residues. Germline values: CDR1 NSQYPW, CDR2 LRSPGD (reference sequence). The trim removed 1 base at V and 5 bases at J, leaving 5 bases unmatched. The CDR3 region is CTCSAVGGSHEQYF. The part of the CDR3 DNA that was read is TGCACCTGCAGTGCAGTGGGGGGTTCCCATGAACAGTAC.

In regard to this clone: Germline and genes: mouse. Here the CDR3 reads CASSARGDNSPLYF. CDR3 DNA (partial): TGTGCCAGCAGTGCCAGGGGAGATAATTCGCCCCTCTAC. V and J are TRBV13-1 and TRBJ1-6, with D possibly matching TRBD1 (6 bases). The read stops 1 residue short of the end of the CDR3; the missing end is completed from the germline J gene. TRBJ1-6 is an ORF; its function is uncertain. Germline-derived CDR1 and CDR2 are NSHNY and SYGAGN. This CDR3 region has 14 residues. With 3 bases removed from V and 5 bases from J, the gap between germline ends came to 9 bases.

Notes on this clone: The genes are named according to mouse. The part of the CDR3 DNA that was read is TGTGCCAGCAGCCCCGTGACAGCCTATAATTCGCCCCTCTAC. This gives the protein CASSPVTAYNSPLY. The complete CDR3 reads CASSPVTAYNSPLYF. The chain employs TRBV19 and TRBJ1-6, with D perhaps matching TRBD1 (5 bases). Read data end 1 residue before the CDR3 end; the end is taken from the germline J gene. TRBJ1-6 is placed among ORFs of uncertain function. CDR3 length: 15 residues. Germline V gene lookup returns CDR1 FNHDT and CDR2 SITEND (reference sequence). V lost 5 bases, J lost 2 bases, and 11 bases lay in between.

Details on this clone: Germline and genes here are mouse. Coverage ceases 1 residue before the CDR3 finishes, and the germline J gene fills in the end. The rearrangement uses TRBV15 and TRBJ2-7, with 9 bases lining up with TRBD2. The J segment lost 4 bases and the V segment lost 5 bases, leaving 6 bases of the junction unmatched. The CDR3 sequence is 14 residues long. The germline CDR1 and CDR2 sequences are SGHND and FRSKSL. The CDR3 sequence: CASSRGGLGYEQYF. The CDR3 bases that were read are TGTGCCAGCAGTCGAGGGGGACTGGGTTATGAACAGTAC.

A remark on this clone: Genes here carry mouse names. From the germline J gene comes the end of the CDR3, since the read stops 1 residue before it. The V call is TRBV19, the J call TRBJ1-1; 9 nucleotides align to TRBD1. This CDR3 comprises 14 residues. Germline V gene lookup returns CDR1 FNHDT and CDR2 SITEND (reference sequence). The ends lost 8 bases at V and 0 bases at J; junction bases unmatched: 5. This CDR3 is CARANRGQNTEVFF. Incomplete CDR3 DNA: TGTGCCAGGGCCAACAGGGGGCAGAACACAGAAGTCTTC.

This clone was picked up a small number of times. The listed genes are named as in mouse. CDR3 DNA, as far as it was read: TGTGCCAGCTCCCCGGCTGGGGCAAACACCGGGCAGCTCTAC. Residues: CASSPAGANTGQLY. In full, the CDR3 is CASSPAGANTGQLYF. This chain joins TRBV12-2 and TRBJ2-2, with D tentatively TRBD2 (6 bases). The read falls 1 residue short of the CDR3 end, and the missing part is taken from the germline J gene. The germline V gene encodes CDR1 SGHLS and CDR2 HYDKME. The V end lost 4 bases, the J end lost 0 bases, and 11 bases lay between the germline ends. This CDR3 has 15 residues.

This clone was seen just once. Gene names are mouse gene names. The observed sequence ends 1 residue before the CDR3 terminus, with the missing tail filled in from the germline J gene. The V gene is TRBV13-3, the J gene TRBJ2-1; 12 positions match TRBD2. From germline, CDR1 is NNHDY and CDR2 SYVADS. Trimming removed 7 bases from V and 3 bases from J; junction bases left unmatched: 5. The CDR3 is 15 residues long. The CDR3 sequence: CASGQDWGGYAEQFF. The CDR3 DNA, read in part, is TGTGCCAGCGGTCAGGACTGGGGGGGCTATGCTGAGCAGTTC.

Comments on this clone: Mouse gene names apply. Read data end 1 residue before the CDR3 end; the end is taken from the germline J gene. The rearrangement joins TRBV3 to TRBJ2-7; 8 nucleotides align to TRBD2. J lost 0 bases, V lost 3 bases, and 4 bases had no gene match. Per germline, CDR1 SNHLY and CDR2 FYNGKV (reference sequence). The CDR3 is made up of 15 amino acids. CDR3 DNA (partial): TGTGCCAGCAGCTTCCGACTGGGGAGCTCCTATGAACAGTAC. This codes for CASSFRLGSSYEQY. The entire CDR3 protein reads CASSFRLGSSYEQYF.

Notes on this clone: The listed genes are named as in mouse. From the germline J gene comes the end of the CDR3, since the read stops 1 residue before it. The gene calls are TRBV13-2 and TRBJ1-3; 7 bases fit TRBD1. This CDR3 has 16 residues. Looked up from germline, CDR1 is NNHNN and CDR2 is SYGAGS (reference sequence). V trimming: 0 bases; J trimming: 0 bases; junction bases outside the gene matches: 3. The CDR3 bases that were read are TGTGCCAGCGGTGATGCCTGGGACAGTTCTGGAAATACGCTCTAT. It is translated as CASGDAWDSSGNTLY. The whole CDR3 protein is CASGDAWDSSGNTLYF.

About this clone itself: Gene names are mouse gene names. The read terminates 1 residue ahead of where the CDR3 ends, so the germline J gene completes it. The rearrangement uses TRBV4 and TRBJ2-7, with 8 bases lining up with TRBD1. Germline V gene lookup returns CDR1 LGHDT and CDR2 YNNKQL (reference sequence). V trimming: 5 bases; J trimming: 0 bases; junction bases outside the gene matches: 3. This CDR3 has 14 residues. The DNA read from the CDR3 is TGTGCCAGCAGCCCCGGACAGGGCTCCTATGAACAGTAC. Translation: CASSPGQGSYEQY. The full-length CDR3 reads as CASSPGQGSYEQYF.

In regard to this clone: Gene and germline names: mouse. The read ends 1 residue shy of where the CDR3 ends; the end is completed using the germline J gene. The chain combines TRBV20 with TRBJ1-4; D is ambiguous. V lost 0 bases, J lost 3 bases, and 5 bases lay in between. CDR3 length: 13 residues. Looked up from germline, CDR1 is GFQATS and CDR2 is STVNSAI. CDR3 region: CGARDKPNERLFF. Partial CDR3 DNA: TGTGGTGCTAGGGACAAACCCAACGAAAGATTATTT. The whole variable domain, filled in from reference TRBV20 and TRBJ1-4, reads GALVYQYPRRTICKSGTSMRMECQAVGFQATSVAWYRQSPQKTFELIALSTVNSAIKYEQNFTQEKFPISHPNLSFSSMTVLNAYLEDRGLYLCGARDKPNERLFFGHGTKLSVL.

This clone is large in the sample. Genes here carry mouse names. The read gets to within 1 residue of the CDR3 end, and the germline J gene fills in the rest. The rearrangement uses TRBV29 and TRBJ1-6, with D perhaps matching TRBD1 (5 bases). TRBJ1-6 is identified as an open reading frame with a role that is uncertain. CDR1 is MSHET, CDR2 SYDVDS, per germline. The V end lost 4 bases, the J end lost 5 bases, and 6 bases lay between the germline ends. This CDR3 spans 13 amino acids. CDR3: CASSSGNNSPLYF. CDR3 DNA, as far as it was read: TGTGCTAGCAGTTCAGGGAATAATTCGCCCCTCTAC.

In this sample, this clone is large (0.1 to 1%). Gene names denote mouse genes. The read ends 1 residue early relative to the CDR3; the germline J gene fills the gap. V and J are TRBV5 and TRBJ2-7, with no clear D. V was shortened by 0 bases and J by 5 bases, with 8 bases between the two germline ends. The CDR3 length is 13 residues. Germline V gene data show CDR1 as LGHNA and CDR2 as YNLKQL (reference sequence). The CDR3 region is CASSQDRHNEQYF. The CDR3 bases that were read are TGTGCCAGCAGCCAAGATAGGCATAATGAACAGTAC.

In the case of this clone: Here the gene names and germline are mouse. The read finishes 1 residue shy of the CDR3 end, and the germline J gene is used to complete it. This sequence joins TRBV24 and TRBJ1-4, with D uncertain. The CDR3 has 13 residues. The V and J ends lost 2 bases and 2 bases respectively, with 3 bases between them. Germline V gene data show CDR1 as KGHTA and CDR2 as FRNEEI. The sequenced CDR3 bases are TGTGCCAGCAGTCTGGGCTCCAACGAAAGATTATTT. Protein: CASSLGSNERLF. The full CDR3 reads CASSLGSNERLFF.

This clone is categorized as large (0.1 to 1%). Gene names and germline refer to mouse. CDR3: CASSWGNQDTQYF. The sequenced part of the CDR3 DNA is TGTGCCAGCAGCTGGGGGAACCAAGACACCCAGTAC. The genes are TRBV19 and TRBJ2-5; TRBD2 matches at 7 bases. The read terminates 1 residue ahead of where the CDR3 ends, so the germline J gene completes it. V dropped 5 bases and J dropped 0; count of bases not matched to a gene: 0. This CDR3 has 13 amino acids. CDR1 is FNHDT, CDR2 SITEND, per germline (reference sequence).

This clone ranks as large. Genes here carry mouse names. The DNA read from the CDR3 is TGCACCTGCAGTGCCTGGGGGTCCTATGAACAGTAC. As protein: CTCSAWGSYEQY. The CDR3 reads in full as CTCSAWGSYEQYF. This rearrangement joins TRBV1 to TRBJ2-7; TRBD2 matches at 7 bases. The read comes to an end 1 residue before the CDR3 does, leaving the germline J gene to fill in the end. The germline CDR1 and CDR2 sequences are NSQYPW and LRSPGD (reference sequence). The length of the CDR3 is 13 residues. J gave up 1 base and V 3 bases, and 0 bases lay outside the gene matches. The full variable domain, with the rest looked up from reference TRBV1 and TRBJ2-7, is VTLLEQNPRWRLVPRGQAVNLRCILKNSQYPWMSWYQQDLQKQLQWLFTLRSPGDKEVKSLPGADYLATRVTDTELRLQVANMSQGRTLYCTCSAWGSYEQYFGPGTRLTVL.

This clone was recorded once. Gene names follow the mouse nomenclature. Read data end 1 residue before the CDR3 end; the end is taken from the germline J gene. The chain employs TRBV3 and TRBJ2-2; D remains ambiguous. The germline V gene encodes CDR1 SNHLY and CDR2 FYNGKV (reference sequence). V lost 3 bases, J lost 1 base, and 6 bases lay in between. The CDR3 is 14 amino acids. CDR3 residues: CASSFSQNTGQLYF. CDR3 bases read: TGTGCCAGCAGCTTTTCGCAAAACACCGGGCAGCTCTAC.